A selection of T cell receptor beta chains follows, all from one sample in a study of shared clonotypes between healthy human individuals. This table comes from immunoSEQ multiplex PCR, and its TCRdb copy is limited to in-frame clones, with some not included. The sample carries over a million clones, around 74% recorded once. Sequencing used memory CD4+ T cells sorted from blood. The origin of the receptors is a young man in good health. Both conserved end residues are part of each CDR3. Size is stated for part of the rows, as once, few or many counts, or as a class when the clone is expanded.

clone_size	v_call	cdr3_length	j_call	cdr3_aa
.	TRBV2	16	TRBJ2-3	CASSVVGTAPTGTQYF
.	TRBV18	12	TRBJ2-5	CASSPRSETQYF
.	TRBV10-2	14	TRBJ2-7	CASRAWDRDYEQYF
many	TRBV30	13	TRBJ1-5	CAWSEKGLQPQHF
.	TRBV5-1	14	TRBJ1-5	CASSRDFSNQPQHF
.	TRBV4-1	16	TRBJ2-4	CASSQGEGLAKNIQYF
once	TRBV6-1	14	TRBJ2-5	CASSMQGASETQYF
once	TRBV9	14	TRBJ1-2	CASSDYRGGNGYTF
.	TRBV9	14	TRBJ1-1	CASSPEDRVTEAFF
.	TRBV7-7	16	TRBJ2-5	CASSSGLAGSQETQYF
.	TRBV28	14	TRBJ1-1	CASSLGLVNTEAFF
.	TRBV2	14	TRBJ1-1	CASRVQGMNTEAFF
.	TRBV18	17	TRBJ2-4	CASSPPGLAGGLDIQYF
once	TRBV11-1	17	TRBJ2-1	CASSPGTGGPSYNEQFF
once	TRBV7-9	13	TRBJ1-2	CASRRDRDYGYTF
.	TRBV2	17	TRBJ1-4	CASSGDRGFVTNEKLFF
.	TRBV11-2	16	TRBJ1-3	CASSRGQFSSGNTIYF
.	TRBV7-2	14	TRBJ1-1	CASSPPGTYTEAFF
.	TRBV11-1	14	TRBJ2-3	CASSFWGAADTQYF
.	TRBV19	14	TRBJ1-2	CASSITGAGGGYTF
.	TRBV27	14	TRBJ2-7	CARGGGDSSYEQYF
.	TRBV27	16	TRBJ2-1	CASSRITGGLSSEQFF
.	TRBV10-2	15	TRBJ2-5	CASSAYGTGGETQYF
.	TRBV11-2	15	TRBJ2-1	CASSIPGTGLNEQFF
.	TRBV10-3	13	TRBJ2-5	CAIGQLDQETQYF
.	TRBV4-3	15	TRBJ1-1	CASSQEPGAGTEAFF
.	TRBV19	14	TRBJ2-7	CASRGTSGTYEQYF
.	TRBV11-2	15	TRBJ2-1	CASSFGTSGSNEQFF
.	TRBV27	13	TRBJ1-2	CASSPGQGHGYTF
.	TRBV5-1	15	TRBJ2-1	CATSDSGGSTNEQFF
.	TRBV28	15	TRBJ2-1	CASSLAGLGSNEQFF
.	TRBV9	14	TRBJ1-2	CASSPSDRNYGYTF
.	TRBV5-6	14	TRBJ1-2	CASSTDRGNYGYTF
.	TRBV2	16	TRBJ2-6	CASDRGRISGANVLTF
.	TRBV15	15	TRBJ2-4	CATSGGGVAKNIQYF
few	TRBV29-1	15	TRBJ2-3	CSVEGQGLGTDTQYF
.	TRBV10-2	15	TRBJ2-2	CASTLSGSGVGELFF
.	TRBV5-1	14	TRBJ2-5	CASSLGLGKETQYF
.	TRBV13	16	TRBJ2-5	CASSLRLAGGVETQYF
.	TRBV6-1	18	TRBJ2-5	CASSERMTGPPSQETQYF
.	TRBV5-1	13	TRBJ1-2	CASSLWDNYGYTF
.	TRBV14	17	TRBJ1-6	CASSKTTGGWYNSPLHF